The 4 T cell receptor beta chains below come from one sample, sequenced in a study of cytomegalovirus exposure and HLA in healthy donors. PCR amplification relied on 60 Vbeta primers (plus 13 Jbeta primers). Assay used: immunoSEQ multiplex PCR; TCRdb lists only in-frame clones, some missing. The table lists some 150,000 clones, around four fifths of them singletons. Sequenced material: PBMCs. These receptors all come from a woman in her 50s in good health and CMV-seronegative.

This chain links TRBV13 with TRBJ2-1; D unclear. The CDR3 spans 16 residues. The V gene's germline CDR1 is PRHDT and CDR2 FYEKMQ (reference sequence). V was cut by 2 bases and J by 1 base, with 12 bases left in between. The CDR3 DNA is TGTGCCAGCAGCTTAAAAGCAGGCTCATCCTACAATGAGCAGTTCTTC. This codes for CASSLKAGSSYNEQFF.

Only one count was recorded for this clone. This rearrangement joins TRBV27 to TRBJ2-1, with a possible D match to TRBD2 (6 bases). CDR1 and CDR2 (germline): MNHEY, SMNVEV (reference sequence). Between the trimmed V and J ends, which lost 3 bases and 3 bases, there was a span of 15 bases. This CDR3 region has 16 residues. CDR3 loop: CASSLGTRFLYNEQFF. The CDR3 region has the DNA TGTGCCAGCAGTTTGGGGACTCGGTTTCTCTACAATGAGCAGTTCTTC.

The CDR3 reads CASSSRAGVGNEQFF. The DNA of the CDR3 is TGTGCCAGCAGCTCCCGGGCGGGAGTAGGAAATGAGCAGTTCTTC. This chain uses TRBV7-3 with TRBJ2-1, with 7 bases aligning to TRBD2. Germline loops: CDR1 SGHTA, CDR2 FQGTGA. V was pared by 4 bases and J by 7 bases, with 10 bases of the junction left unmatched. This CDR3 comprises 15 residues.

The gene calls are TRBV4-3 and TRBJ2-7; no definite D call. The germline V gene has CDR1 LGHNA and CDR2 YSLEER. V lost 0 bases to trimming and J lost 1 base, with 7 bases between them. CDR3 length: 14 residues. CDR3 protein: CASSQDYPSYEQYF. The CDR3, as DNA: TGCGCCAGCAGCCAAGACTACCCTTCCTACGAGCAGTACTTC.